Each of the 16 T cell receptor beta chains below was sequenced from the same sample in a study of T cell changes during pregnancy in multiple sclerosis (dated by TCRdb to about 2019). Libraries were prepared through the immunoSEQ multiplex PCR assay. Entries here come from immuneACCESS through TCRdb and include only in-frame sequences with V and J called. Some clones fail to appear in such tables; in the studies checked, an unresolved V gene covers under half of the shortfall, and the cause of the remainder is unknown. In this sample the table shows approximately 90,000 clones, approximately 89% of which occur a single time. The top ten hold 0.9% to 0.95% of the sample. Material: peripheral blood, obtained before pregnancy. The source is a female donor with multiple sclerosis, enrolled in a pregnancy study.

This chain connects TRBV4-3 to TRBJ1-2; 9 nucleotides match TRBD1. Germline values: CDR1 LGHNA, CDR2 YSLEER. The CDR3 covers 15 residues. J was trimmed by 6 bases and V by 0 bases; bases with no gene match: 5. For the CDR3, the DNA is TGCGCCAGCAGCCAAGATCGAGGGACAGGGAATGGCTACACCTTC. Translating gives CASSQDRGTGNGYTF.

The chain combines TRBV5-8 with TRBJ1-1; 10 bases fit TRBD1. The J segment lost 3 bases and the V segment lost 4 bases, leaving 3 bases of the junction unmatched. CDR1 is SGHTS and CDR2 is YDEGEE in the germline V gene. This CDR3 region has 14 residues. This chain's CDR3 is CASSPGTGDTEAFF. The CDR3 nucleotides are TGTGCCAGCAGCCCCGGGACAGGGGACACTGAAGCTTTCTTT.

The chain joins TRBV7-2 to TRBJ2-1; the D gene is possibly TRBD2 (6 bases). V was pared by 5 bases and J by 0 bases, with 17 bases between. Germline-derived CDR1 and CDR2 are SGHTA and FQGNSA. The CDR3 contains 17 residues. The CDR3 region is CASSPYGSGDSYNEQFF. The CDR3 bases are TGTGCCAGCAGCCCCTACGGATCGGGGGACTCCTACAATGAGCAGTTCTTC.

The chain joins TRBV27 to TRBJ1-5, with D perhaps matching TRBD1 (5 bases). Trimming shortened V by 6 bases and J by 3 bases, and 12 bases separated the two germline ends. The CDR3 length is 14 residues. The germline gives CDR1 MNHEY, CDR2 SMNVEV (reference sequence). As DNA, the CDR3 is TGTGCCAGCAGGCCGACAGTAGACAATCAGCCCCAGCATTTT. It yields the protein CASRPTVDNQPQHF.

The chain uses TRBV7-8 and TRBJ1-4, with 7 bases matching TRBD1. Germline V lookup: CDR1 SGHVS, CDR2 FQNEAQ. The CDR3 spans 15 residues. Trimming removed 6 bases from V and 3 bases from J; junction bases left unmatched: 7. The DNA of the CDR3 is TGTGCCAGCAGTTATACCGGGACAGCTAATGAAAAACTGTTTTTT. It translates to CASSYTGTANEKLFF.

The chain joins TRBV27 to TRBJ2-7, with unresolved D. This CDR3 is 13 amino acids long. CDR1 MNHEY and CDR2 SMNVEV come from the germline V gene (reference sequence). V lost 2 bases, J lost 3 bases, and 8 bases lay in between. CDR3 nucleotide sequence: TGTGCCAGCAGTTTAAACAGTTTCTACGAGCAGTACTTC. The encoded protein is CASSLNSFYEQYF.

The chain employs TRBV5-4 and TRBJ1-6; perhaps TRBD1 as D (6 bases). V was pared by 4 bases and J by 7 bases, with 12 bases between. This CDR3 has 14 amino acids. Germline lookup yields CDR1 SGHNT and CDR2 YYREEE (reference sequence). The CDR3: CASSLDRLNSPLHF. The CDR3 coding sequence is TGTGCCAGCAGCCTGGACAGATTAAATTCACCCCTCCACTTT.

The rearrangement links TRBV4-1 to TRBJ2-7; 8 nucleotides line up with TRBD1. The V segment lost 4 bases and the J segment 0 bases; nucleotides outside the gene matches: 5. The CDR3 is 15 residues long. Per germline, CDR1 MGHRA and CDR2 YSYEKL. For the CDR3, the DNA is TGCGCCAGCAGCCGGACAGGGATTTACTCCTACGAGCAGTACTTC. Protein product: CASSRTGIYSYEQYF.

This chain uses TRBV29-1 with TRBJ2-3; possible D gene TRBD1, 6 bases. CDR3 size: 16 residues. CDR1 is SQVTM and CDR2 is ANQGSEA in the germline V gene. Trimming removed 4 bases from V and 0 bases from J, with 17 bases in between. CDR3 protein: CSVVSVRTASTDTQYF. The CDR3, as DNA: TGCAGCGTTGTAAGTGTTCGGACAGCTAGCACAGATACGCAGTATTTT.

This clone was detected only once. The chain couples TRBV2 to TRBJ1-2; 10 bases align to TRBD1. The CDR3 is 17 amino acids. In germline, CDR1 is SNHLY, CDR2 FYNNEI. V trimming: 6 bases; J trimming: 3 bases; junction bases outside the gene matches: 13. CDR3 sequence (DNA): TGTGCCAGCAGGGAACCGACAGGGGGCCCGACCGACTATGGCTACACCTTC. Translating gives CASREPTGGPTDYGYTF.

This rearrangement joins TRBV6-9 to TRBJ1-5; no definite D call. Between the trimmed V and J ends, which lost 2 bases and 2 bases, there was a span of 10 bases. The CDR3 consists of 15 residues. Germline CDR1 and CDR2: MNHGY and SVAAGI. For the CDR3, the DNA is TGTGCCAGCAGTTATGCGGCCGGGGGCAATCAGCCCCAGCATTTT. This codes for CASSYAAGGNQPQHF.

The rearrangement uses TRBV6-1 and TRBJ2-7, with a tentative D call TRBD1 (6 bases). The CDR3 has 14 amino acids. V dropped 3 bases and J dropped 2 bases, with 11 bases sitting between them. Germline lookup yields CDR1 MNHNS and CDR2 SASEGT. In nucleotides, the CDR3 is TGTGCCAGCAGTGACAGGGGCCCCCCCTACGAGCAGTACTTC. The encoded protein is CASSDRGPPYEQYF.

The chain recombines TRBV28 with TRBJ2-7; 8 bases are a match to TRBD2. This CDR3 is built from 16 residues. Germline V gene lookup returns CDR1 MDHEN and CDR2 SYDVKM. J gave up 3 bases and V 6 bases, and 13 bases lay outside the gene matches. CDR3 bases: TGTGCCAGCAGCCTCGGGGGGGCCTGGAGTGTCTACGAGCAGTACTTC. The encoded protein is CASSLGGAWSVYEQYF. The whole variable domain, remainder taken from reference TRBV28 and TRBJ2-7, is DVKVTQSSRYLVKRTGEKVFLECVQDMDHENMFWYRQDPGLGLRLIYFSYDVKMKEKGDIPEGYSVSREKKERFSLILESASTNQTSMYLCASSLGGAWSVYEQYFGPGTRLTVT.

The chain links TRBV27 to TRBJ2-7; a possible D gene is TRBD2 (6 bases). From germline, CDR1 is MNHEY and CDR2 SMNVEV (reference sequence). The CDR3 totals 14 residues. Trimming removed 5 bases from V and 5 bases from J, with 16 bases in between. The CDR3 here is CASSLGGYVNEQYF. CDR3 nucleotide sequence: TGTGCCAGCAGTCTCGGAGGGTACGTAAACGAGCAGTACTTC.

This clone was seen more than once but under ten times. CDR3 amino acids: CASSLAGNSNQPQHF. CDR3 sequence (DNA): TGCGCCAGCAGCTTGGCAGGCAATAGCAATCAGCCCCAGCATTTT. The chain has TRBV5-1 and TRBJ1-5; D not certain. This CDR3 is built from 15 residues. The germline V gene has CDR1 SGHRS and CDR2 YFSETQ. V was cut by 0 bases and J by 0 bases, with 7 bases left in between.

The chain recombines TRBV6-4 with TRBJ2-2; TRBD1 might be the D (6 bases). This CDR3 comprises 14 residues. V lost 5 bases to trimming and J lost 6 bases, with 13 bases between them. CDR1 and CDR2 from the germline V gene are MRHNA and SNTAGT. Here the CDR3 DNA reads TGTGCCAGCAGTACTTCAGGGGTGGCCGGGGAGCTGTTTTTT. Protein product: CASSTSGVAGELFF.